This T cell receptor (beta chain) emerged from a study of shared clonotypes between healthy human individuals. This CDR3 has 19 residues. The junction had 12 bases not matched to a gene; V was cut back by 4 bases and J by 4 bases. Germline V gene sequence: CDR1 SGHDT, CDR2 YYEEEE. Using immunoSEQ multiplex PCR, the repertoire was profiled, and TCRdb retains in-frame clones only, with some absent. The sample includes millions of clones, more than 80% of them seen just once. The sample comprised naive CD4+ T cells sorted from blood. Subset given: CD45RA+ positively selected. The chain combines TRBV5-6 with TRBJ2-1; 15 positions agree with TRBD2. The sequence was obtained from a man aged 18 to 30 in good health. CDR3 protein: CASSVRGLAGGRGYNEQFF. The CDR3 DNA sequence: TGTGCCAGCAGCGTCCGGGGACTAGCGGGAGGTCGGGGATACAATGAGCAGTTCTTC.